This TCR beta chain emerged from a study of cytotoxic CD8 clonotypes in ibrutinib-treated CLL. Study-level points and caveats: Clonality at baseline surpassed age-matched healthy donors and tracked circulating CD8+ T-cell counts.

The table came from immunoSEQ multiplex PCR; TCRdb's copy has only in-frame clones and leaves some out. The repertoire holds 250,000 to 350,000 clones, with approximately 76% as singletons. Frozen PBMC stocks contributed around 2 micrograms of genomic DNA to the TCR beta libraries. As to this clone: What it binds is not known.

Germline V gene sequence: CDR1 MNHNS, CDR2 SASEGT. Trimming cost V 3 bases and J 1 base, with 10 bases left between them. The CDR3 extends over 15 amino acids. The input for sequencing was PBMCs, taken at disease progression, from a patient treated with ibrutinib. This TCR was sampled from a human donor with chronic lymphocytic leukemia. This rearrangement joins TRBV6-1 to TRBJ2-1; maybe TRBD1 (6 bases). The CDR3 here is CASSDQGRSYNEQFF. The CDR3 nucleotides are TGTGCCAGCAGTGACCAGGGGCGTTCCTACAATGAGCAGTTCTTC.